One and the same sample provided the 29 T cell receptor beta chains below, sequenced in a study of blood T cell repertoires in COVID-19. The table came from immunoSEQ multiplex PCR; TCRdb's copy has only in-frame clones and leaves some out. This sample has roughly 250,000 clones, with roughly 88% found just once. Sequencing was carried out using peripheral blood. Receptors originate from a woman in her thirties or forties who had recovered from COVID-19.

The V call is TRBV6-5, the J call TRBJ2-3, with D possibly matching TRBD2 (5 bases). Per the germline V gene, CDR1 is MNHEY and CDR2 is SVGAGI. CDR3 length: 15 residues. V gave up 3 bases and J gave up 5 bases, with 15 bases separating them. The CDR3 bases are TGTGCCAGCAGTTATTCGAGGGTGTCCCGAGATACGCAGTATTTT. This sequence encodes CASSYSRVSRDTQYF.

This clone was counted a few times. This chain's CDR3 is CASSQDASNYGYTF. The CDR3 region has the DNA TGTGCCAGCAGCCAAGATGCCAGTAACTATGGCTACACCTTC. V is TRBV4-2 and J is TRBJ1-2; D is ambiguous. There are 14 residues in the CDR3. Trimming took 0 bases from V and 1 from J, leaving 6 bases between them. Germline V gives CDR1 LGHNA, CDR2 YNFKEQ.

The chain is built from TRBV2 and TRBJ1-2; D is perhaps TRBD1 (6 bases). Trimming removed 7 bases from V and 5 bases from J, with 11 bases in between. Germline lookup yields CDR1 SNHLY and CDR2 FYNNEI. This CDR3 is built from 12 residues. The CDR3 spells CASMDRRYGYTF. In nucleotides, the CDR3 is TGTGCCAGCATGGACAGAAGATATGGCTACACCTTC.

The CDR3 DNA sequence: TGTGCCAGCAGCTTAGATCGAGCAGGGCTCTACTACGAGCAGTACTTC. It translates to CASSLDRAGLYYEQYF. V gene TRBV7-8 combines with J gene TRBJ2-7; the D gene is possibly TRBD1 (5 bases). CDR1 and CDR2 from the germline V gene are SGHVS and FQNEAQ. This CDR3 comprises 16 residues. The V end was cut by 1 base, the J end by 3 bases, with 16 bases between.

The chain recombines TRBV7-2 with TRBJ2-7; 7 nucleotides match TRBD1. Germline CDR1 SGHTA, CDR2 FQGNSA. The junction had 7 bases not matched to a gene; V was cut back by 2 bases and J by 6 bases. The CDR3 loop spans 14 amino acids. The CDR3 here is CASSLHRGEGEQYF. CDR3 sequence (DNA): TGTGCCAGCAGCTTACACAGGGGAGAGGGCGAGCAGTACTTC.

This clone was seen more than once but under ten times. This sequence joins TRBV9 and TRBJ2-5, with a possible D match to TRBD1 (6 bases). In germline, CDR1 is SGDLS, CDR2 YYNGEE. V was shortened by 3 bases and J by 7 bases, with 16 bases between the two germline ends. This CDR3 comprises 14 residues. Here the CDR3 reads CASSAGPEGGTQYF. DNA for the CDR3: TGTGCCAGCAGCGCCGGGCCCGAAGGGGGGACCCAGTACTTC.

The CDR3 is CASSDGTSGGARETQYF. DNA for the CDR3: TGTGCCAGCAGTGATGGGACTAGCGGGGGGGCCCGGGAGACCCAGTACTTC. The V call is TRBV6-1, the J call TRBJ2-5, with 16 positions matching TRBD2. This CDR3 has 17 residues. From germline, CDR1 is MNHNS and CDR2 SASEGT. Unmatched junction bases numbered 6, after V lost 3 bases and J lost 5 bases.

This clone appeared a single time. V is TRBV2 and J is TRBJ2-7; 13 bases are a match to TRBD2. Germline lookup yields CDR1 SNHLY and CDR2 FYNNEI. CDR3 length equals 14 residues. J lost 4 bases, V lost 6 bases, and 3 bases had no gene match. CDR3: CASRGLAGYYEQYF. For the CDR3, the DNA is TGTGCCAGCAGGGGACTAGCGGGATATTACGAGCAGTACTTC.

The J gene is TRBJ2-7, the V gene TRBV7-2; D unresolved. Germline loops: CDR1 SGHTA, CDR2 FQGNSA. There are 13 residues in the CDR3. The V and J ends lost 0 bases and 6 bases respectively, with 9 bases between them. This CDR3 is CASSLAQSSEQYF. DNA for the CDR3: TGTGCCAGCAGCTTAGCCCAAAGTAGCGAGCAGTACTTC.

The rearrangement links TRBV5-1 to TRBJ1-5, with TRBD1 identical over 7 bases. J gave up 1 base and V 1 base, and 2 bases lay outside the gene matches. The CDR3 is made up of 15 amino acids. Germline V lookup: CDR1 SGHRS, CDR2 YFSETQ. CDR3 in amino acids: CASSLTGASNQPQHF. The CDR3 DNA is TGCGCCAGCAGCTTGACAGGGGCGAGCAATCAGCCCCAGCATTTT.

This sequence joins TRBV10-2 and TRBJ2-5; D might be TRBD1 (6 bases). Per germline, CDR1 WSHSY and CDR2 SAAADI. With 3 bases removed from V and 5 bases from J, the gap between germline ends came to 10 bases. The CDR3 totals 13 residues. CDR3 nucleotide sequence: TGCGCCAGCAGTGACTCAGGGGTGGAGACCCAGTACTTC. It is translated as CASSDSGVETQYF.

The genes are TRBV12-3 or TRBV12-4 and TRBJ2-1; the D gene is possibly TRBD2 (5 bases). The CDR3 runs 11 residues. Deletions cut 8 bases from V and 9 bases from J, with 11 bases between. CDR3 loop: CASYHRGEQFF. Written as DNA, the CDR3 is TGTGCCAGCTATCATCGGGGTGAGCAGTTCTTC.

CDR3 bases: TGTGCCAGCAGTGCCGAGGGAAACTATGGCTACACCTTC. This sequence encodes CASSAEGNYGYTF. The V and J genes are TRBV6-6 and TRBJ1-2; no definite D call. The CDR3 is 13 residues long. Trimming left V 5 bases short and J 2 bases short, with 9 bases between. CDR1 and CDR2 (germline): MNHNY, SVGAGI (reference sequence).

The CDR3, as DNA: TGTGCCAGTAGTATAGACCACGCAGGCGTCCGCAATCAGCCCCAGCATTTT. Translation gives CASSIDHAGVRNQPQHF. V gene TRBV19 combines with J gene TRBJ1-5; D not resolved. The CDR3 length is 17 residues. Trimming took 0 bases from V and 2 from J, leaving 14 bases between them. Germline V CDR1 and CDR2: LNHDA, SQIVND (reference sequence).

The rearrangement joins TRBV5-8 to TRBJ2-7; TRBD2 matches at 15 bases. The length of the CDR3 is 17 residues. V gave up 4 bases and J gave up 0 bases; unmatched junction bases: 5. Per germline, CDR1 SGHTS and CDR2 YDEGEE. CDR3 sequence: CASSGTSGGPVSYEQYF. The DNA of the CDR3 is TGTGCCAGCAGCGGGACTAGCGGGGGGCCCGTCTCCTACGAGCAGTACTTC.

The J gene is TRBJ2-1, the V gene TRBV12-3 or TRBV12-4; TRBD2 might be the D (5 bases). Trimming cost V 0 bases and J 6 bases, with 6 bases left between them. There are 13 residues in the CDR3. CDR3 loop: CASSLARVNEQFF. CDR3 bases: TGTGCCAGCAGTTTAGCGCGGGTCAATGAGCAGTTCTTC.

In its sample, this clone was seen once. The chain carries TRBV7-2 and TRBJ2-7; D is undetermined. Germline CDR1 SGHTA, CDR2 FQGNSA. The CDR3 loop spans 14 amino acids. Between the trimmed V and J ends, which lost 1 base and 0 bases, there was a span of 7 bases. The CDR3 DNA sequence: TGTGCCAGCAGCTTAGACGGTCACTCCTACGAGCAGTACTTC. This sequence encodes CASSLDGHSYEQYF.

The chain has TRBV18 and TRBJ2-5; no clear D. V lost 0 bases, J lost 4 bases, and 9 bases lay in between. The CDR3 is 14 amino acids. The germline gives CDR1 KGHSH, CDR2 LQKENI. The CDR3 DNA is TGTGCCAGCTCACCACCGGGCATCAGAGAGACCCAGTACTTC. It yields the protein CASSPPGIRETQYF.

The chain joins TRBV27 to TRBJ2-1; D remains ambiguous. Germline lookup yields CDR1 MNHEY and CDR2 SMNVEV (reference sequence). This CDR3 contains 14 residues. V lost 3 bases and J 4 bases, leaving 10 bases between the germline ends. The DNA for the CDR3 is TGTGCCAGCAGTTTGGGTTCCAGGTACAATGAGCAGTTCTTC. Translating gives CASSLGSRYNEQFF.

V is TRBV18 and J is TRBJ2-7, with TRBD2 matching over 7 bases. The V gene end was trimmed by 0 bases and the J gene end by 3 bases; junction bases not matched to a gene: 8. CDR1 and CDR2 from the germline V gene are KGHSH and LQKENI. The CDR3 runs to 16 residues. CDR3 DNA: TGTGCCAGCTCACCACCCCTAGCGGAGAGGTTCTACGAGCAGTACTTC. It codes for CASSPPLAERFYEQYF. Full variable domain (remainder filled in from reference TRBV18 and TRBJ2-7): NAGVMQNPRHLVRRRGQEARLRCSPMKGHSHVYWYRQLPEEGLKFMVYLQKENIIDESGMPKERFSAEFPKEGPSILRIQQVVRGDSAAYFCASSPPLAERFYEQYFGPGTRLTVT.

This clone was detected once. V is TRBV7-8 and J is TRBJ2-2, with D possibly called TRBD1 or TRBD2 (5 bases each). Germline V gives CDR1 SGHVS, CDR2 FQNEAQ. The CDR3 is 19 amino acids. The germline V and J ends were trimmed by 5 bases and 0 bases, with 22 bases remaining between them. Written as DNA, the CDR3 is TGTGCCAGCAGCCGAGAGGGCCCGTCAGGGTATACGAACACCGGGGAGCTGTTTTTT. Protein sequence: CASSREGPSGYTNTGELFF.

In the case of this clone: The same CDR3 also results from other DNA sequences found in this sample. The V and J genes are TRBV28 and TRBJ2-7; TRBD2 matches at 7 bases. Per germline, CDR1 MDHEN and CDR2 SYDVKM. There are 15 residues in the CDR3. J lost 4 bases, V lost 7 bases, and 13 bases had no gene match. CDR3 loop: CASTLEGQGGYEQYF. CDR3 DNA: TGTGCCAGCACTCTTGAGGGGCAGGGAGGGTACGAGCAGTACTTC.

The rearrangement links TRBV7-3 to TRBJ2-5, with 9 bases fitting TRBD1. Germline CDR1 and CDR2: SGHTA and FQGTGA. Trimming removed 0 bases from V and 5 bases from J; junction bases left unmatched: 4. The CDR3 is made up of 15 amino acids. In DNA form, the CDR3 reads TGTGCCAGCAGCTTAACCGGACAGGGGCAGGAGACCCAGTACTTC. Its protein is CASSLTGQGQETQYF.

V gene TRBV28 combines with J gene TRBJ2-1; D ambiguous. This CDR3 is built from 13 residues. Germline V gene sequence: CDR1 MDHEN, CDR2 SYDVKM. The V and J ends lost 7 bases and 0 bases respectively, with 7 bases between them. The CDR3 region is CASNYLSYNEQFF. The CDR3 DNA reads TGTGCCAGCAACTACCTCTCCTACAATGAGCAGTTCTTC.

Written as DNA, the CDR3 is TGCGCCAGCAGCCGGGGAGTTAGCCTTTATAGCAATCAGCCCCAGCATTTT. Translating it yields CASSRGVSLYSNQPQHF. The chain joins TRBV4-3 to TRBJ1-5; D gene ambiguous. The CDR3 has 17 residues. Trimming pared 4 bases from V and 0 bases from J, leaving 16 bases between. The germline CDR1 and CDR2 sequences are LGHNA and YSLEER.

CDR3 nucleotides: TGTGCCAGCAGCTTAATGGGAGGGACGAACACCGGGGAGCTGTTTTTT. Its translation is CASSLMGGTNTGELFF. The rearrangement links TRBV7-3 to TRBJ2-2; 7 bases fit TRBD2. Germline lookup yields CDR1 SGHTA and CDR2 FQGTGA. The V segment lost 1 base and the J segment 0 bases; nucleotides outside the gene matches: 2. The CDR3 spans 16 residues. Filled out from reference TRBV7-3 and TRBJ2-2, the complete variable domain reads GAGVSQTPSNKVTEKGKYVELRCDPISGHTALYWYRQSLGQGPEFLIYFQGTGAADDSGLPNDRFFAVRPEGSVSTLKIQRTERGDSAVYLCASSLMGGTNTGELFFGEGSRLTVL.

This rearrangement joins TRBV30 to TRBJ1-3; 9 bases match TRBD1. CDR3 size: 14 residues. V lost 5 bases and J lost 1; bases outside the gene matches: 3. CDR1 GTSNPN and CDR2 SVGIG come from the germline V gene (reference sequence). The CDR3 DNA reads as TGTGCCTGGGAGACAGGGGGATCTGGAAACACCATATATTTT. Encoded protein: CAWETGGSGNTIYF.

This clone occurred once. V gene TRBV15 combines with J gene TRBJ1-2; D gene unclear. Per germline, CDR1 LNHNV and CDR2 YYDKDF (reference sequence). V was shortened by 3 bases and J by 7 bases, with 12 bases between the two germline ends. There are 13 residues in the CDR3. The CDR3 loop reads CATSSPRDRGYTF. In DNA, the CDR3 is TGTGCCACCAGCAGTCCCCGGGATCGTGGCTACACCTTC.

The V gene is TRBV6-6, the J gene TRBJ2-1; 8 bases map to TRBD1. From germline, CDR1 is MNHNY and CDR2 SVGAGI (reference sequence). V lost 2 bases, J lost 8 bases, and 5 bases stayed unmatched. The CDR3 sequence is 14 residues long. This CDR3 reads CASSYGGQAHEQFF. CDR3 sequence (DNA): TGTGCCAGCAGTTACGGGGGACAGGCCCATGAGCAGTTCTTC.